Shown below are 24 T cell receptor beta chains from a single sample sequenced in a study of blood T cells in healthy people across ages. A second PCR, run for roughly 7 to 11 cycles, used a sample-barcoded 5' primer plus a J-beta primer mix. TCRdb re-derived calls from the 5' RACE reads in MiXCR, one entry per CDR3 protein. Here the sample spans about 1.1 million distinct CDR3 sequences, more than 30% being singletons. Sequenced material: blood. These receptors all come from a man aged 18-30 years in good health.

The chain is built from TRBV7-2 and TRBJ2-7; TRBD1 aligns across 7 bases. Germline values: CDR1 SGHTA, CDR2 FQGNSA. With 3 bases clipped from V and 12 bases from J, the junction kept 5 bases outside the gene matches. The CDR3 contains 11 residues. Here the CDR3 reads CASSFTGTAYF. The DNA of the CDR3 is TGTGCCAGCAGCTTCACCGGGACAGCGTACTTC.

The chain's CDR3 is CASSLSLGPGNQPQHF. In DNA, the CDR3 is TGTGCCAGCAGTTTATCACTGGGCCCAGGAAATCAGCCCCAGCATTTT. The genes are TRBV28 and TRBJ1-5; no clear D. The CDR3 consists of 16 residues. The V gene's germline CDR1 is MDHEN and CDR2 SYDVKM. V lost 1 base, J lost 4 bases, and 14 bases lay in between. The full variable domain, completed using reference TRBV28 and TRBJ1-5, is DVKVTQSSRYLVKRTGEKVFLECVQDMDHENMFWYRQDPGLGLRLIYFSYDVKMKEKGDIPEGYSVSREKKERFSLILESASTNQTSMYLCASSLSLGPGNQPQHFGDGTRLSIL.

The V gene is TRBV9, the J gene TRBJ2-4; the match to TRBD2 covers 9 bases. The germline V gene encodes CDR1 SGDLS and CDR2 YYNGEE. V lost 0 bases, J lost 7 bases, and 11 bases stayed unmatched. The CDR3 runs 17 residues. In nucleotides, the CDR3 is TGTGCCAGCAGCGTAGCCCGAGGGACTAGCAGTGGGAACATTCAGTACTTC. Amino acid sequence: CASSVARGTSSGNIQYF.

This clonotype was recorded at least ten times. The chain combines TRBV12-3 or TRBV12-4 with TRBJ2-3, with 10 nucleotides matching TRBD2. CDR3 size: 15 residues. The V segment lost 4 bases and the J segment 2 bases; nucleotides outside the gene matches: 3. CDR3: CASSSLAGATDTQYF. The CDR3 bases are TGTGCCAGCAGTTCCCTAGCGGGGGCCACAGATACGCAGTATTTT.

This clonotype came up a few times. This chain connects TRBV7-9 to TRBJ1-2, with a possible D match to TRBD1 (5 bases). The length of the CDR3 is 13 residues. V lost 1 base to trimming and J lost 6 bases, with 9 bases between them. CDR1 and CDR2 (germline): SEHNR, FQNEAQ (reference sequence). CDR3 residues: CASSLEAGDGYTF. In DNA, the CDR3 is TGTGCCAGCAGCTTAGAGGCGGGGGATGGCTACACCTTC.

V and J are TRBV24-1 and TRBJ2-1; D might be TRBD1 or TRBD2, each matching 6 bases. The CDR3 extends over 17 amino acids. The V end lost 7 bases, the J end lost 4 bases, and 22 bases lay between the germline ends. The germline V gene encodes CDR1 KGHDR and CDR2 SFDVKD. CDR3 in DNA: TGTGCCACCAGAATCTTTGGGCCGGAGGGGGAGTACAATGAGCAGTTCTTC. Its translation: CATRIFGPEGEYNEQFF.

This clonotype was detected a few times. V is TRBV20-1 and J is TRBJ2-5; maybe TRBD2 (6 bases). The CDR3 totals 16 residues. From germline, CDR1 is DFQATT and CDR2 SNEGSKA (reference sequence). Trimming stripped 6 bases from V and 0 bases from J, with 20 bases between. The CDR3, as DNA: TGCAGTGCAACCTTCCGGGACTCTTGGTACCAAGAGACCCAGTACTTC. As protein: CSATFRDSWYQETQYF.

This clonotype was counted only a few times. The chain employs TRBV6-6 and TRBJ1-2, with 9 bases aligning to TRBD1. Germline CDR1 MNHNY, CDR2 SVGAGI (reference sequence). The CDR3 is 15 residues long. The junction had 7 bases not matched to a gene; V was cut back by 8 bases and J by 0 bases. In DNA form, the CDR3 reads TGTGCCAGCGAACCCCGGGACAGGGCTAACTATGGCTACACCTTC. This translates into CASEPRDRANYGYTF.

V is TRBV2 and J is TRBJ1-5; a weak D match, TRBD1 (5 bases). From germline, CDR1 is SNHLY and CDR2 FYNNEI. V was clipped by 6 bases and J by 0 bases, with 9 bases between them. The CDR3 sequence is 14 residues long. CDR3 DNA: TGTGCCAGCAGCGCGGACAATAGCAATCAGCCCCAGCATTTT. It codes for CASSADNSNQPQHF.

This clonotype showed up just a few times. CDR3 residues: CASSLMDGKNTEAFF. The CDR3 nucleotides are TGTGCCAGCAGTCTCATGGACGGCAAGAACACTGAAGCTTTCTTT. The rearrangement joins TRBV6-5 to TRBJ1-1; D unclear. From germline, CDR1 is MNHEY and CDR2 SVGAGI. The CDR3 has 15 amino acids. Trimming removed 5 bases at V and 1 base at J, with 14 bases between.

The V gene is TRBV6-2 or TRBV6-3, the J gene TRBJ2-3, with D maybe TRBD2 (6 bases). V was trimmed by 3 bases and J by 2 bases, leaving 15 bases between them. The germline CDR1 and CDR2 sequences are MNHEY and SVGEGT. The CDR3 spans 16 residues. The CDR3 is CASSYRSGGTTDTQYF. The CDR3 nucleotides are TGTGCCAGCAGTTATCGTTCTGGGGGGACCACAGATACGCAGTATTTT.

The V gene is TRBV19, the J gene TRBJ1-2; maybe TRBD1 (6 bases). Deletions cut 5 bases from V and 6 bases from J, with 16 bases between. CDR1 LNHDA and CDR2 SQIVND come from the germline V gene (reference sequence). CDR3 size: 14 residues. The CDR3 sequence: CASSRGTTNDGYTF. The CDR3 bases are TGTGCCAGTAGTCGCGGGACAACGAACGATGGCTACACCTTC.

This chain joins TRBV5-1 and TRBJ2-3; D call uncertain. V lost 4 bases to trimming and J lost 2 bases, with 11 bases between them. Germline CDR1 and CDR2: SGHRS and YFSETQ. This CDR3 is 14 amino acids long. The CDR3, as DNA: TGCGCCAGCAGCGACTGGTTACCCACAGATACGCAGTATTTT. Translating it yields CASSDWLPTDTQYF. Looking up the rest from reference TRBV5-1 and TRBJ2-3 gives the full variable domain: KAGVTQTPRYLIKTRGQQVTLSCSPISGHRSVSWYQQTPGQGLQFLFEYFSETQRNKGNFPGRFSGRQFSNSRSEMNVSTLELGDSALYLCASSDWLPTDTQYFGPGTRLTVL.

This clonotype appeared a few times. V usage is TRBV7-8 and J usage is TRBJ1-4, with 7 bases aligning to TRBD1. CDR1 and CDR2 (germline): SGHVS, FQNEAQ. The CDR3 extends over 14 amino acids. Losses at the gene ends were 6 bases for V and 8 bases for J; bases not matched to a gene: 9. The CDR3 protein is CASRRDRVKEKLFF. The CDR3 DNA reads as TGTGCCAGCAGGAGAGACAGGGTGAAGGAAAAACTGTTTTTT.

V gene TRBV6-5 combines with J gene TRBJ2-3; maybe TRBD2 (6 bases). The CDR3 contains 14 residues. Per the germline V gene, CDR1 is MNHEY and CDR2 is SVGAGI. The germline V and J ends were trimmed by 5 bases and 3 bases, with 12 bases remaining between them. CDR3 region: CASSDYSGTDTQYF. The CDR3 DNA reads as TGTGCCAGCAGTGACTATAGCGGAACAGATACGCAGTATTTT.

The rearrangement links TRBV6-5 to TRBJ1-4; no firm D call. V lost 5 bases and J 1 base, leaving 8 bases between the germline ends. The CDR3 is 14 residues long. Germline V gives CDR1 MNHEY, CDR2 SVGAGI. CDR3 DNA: TGTGCCAGCAGTAACGGGAGAACTAATGAAAAACTGTTTTTT. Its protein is CASSNGRTNEKLFF.

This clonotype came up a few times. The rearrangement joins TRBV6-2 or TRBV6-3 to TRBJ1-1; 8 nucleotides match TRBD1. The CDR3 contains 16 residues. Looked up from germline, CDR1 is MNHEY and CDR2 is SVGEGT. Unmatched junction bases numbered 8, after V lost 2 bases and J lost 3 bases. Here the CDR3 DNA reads TGTGCCAGCAGTTACGAAGCGGACAGGGTGGACACTGAAGCTTTCTTT. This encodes CASSYEADRVDTEAFF.

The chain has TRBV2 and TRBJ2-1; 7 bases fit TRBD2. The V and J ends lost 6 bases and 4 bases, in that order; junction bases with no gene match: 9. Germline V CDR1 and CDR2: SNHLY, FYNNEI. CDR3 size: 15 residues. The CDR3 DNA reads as TGTGCCAGCAGGTCCCGACTAGCTGTGTACAATGAGCAGTTCTTC. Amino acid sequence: CASRSRLAVYNEQFF.

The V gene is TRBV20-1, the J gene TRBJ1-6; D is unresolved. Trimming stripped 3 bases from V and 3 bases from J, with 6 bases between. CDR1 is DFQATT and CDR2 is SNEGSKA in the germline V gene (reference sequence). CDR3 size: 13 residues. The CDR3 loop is CSASSVYNSPLHF. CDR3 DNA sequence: TGCAGTGCTAGTTCGGTCTATAATTCACCCCTCCACTTT.

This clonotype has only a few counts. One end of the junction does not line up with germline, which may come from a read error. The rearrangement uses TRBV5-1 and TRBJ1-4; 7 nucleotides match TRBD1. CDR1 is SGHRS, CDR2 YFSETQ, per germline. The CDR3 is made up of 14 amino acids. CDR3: CASSLDRVDEKLFF. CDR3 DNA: TGTGCCAGCAGCTTAGACAGGGTCGATGAAAAACTGTTTTTT.

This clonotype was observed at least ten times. CDR3: CASSQDPTSTYNEQFF. In nucleotides, the CDR3 is TGCGCCAGCAGCCAAGATCCGACTAGTACTTACAATGAGCAGTTCTTC. The V gene is TRBV4-1, the J gene TRBJ2-1; D might be TRBD2 (6 bases). The CDR3 loop spans 16 amino acids. Trimming cost V 0 bases and J 4 bases, with 13 bases left between them. Germline CDR1 reads MGHRA; CDR2 reads YSYEKL.

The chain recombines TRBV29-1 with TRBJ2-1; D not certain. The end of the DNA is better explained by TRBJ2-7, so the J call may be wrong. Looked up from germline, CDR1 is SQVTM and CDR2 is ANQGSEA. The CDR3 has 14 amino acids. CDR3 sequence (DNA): TGCAGCGTTGGATCGGGTAGCTCCTACAATGAGCAGTACTTC. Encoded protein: CSVGSGSSYNEQYF.

The CDR3 region is CSAEGQTYEQYF. The CDR3 coding sequence is TGCAGTGCTGAGGGACAGACCTACGAGCAGTACTTC. The chain links TRBV20-1 to TRBJ2-7; TRBD1 aligns across 7 bases. The CDR3 is made up of 12 amino acids. Looked up from germline, CDR1 is DFQATT and CDR2 is SNEGSKA (reference sequence). With 5 bases clipped from V and 2 bases from J, the junction kept 3 bases outside the gene matches.

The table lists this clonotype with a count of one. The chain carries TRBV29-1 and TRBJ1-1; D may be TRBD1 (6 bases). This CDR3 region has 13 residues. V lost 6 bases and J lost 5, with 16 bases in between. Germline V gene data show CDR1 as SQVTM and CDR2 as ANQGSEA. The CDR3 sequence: CSVPKQGWTEAFF. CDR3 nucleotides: TGCAGCGTCCCTAAACAGGGTTGGACTGAAGCTTTCTTT.